What follows are 6 T cell receptor beta chains derived from one specimen sequenced in a study of blood T cells in healthy people across ages. The authors ran a second PCR of roughly 6 to 11 cycles using a sample-barcoded 5' primer and a J-beta primer mix. TCRdb re-called the 5' RACE reads through MiXCR, storing one row per CDR3 protein. This table holds around 1.5 million distinct CDR3 sequences, about 43% found once. Sequenced input: blood. These TCRs come from a young woman in good health.

This clonotype appeared a few times. V usage is TRBV5-1 and J usage is TRBJ2-3, with 8 bases aligning to TRBD2. The CDR3 covers 14 residues. CDR1 and CDR2 (germline): SGHRS, YFSETQ. V gave up 5 bases and J gave up 2 bases; unmatched junction bases: 4. For the CDR3, the DNA is TGCGCCAGCAGACTAGCGGAGGTCACAGATACGCAGTATTTT. Protein sequence: CASRLAEVTDTQYF.

This clonotype turned up a few times. The chain carries TRBV9 and TRBJ2-3; 9 bases fit TRBD2. The J segment lost 6 bases and the V segment lost 7 bases, leaving 15 bases of the junction unmatched. The CDR3 covers 16 residues. Germline loops: CDR1 SGDLS, CDR2 YYNGEE. CDR3 sequence: CASSLGVWREGDTQYF. CDR3 sequence (DNA): TGTGCCAGCTCCCTCGGGGTCTGGCGGGAGGGTGATACGCAGTATTTT.

This clonotype was picked up a small number of times. The chain recombines TRBV25-1 with TRBJ2-3; tentatively, D is TRBD2 (6 bases). Deletions cut 4 bases from V and 1 base from J, with 12 bases between. The CDR3 spans 15 residues. Germline CDR1 and CDR2: MGHDK and SYGVNS. The CDR3 nucleotides are TGTGCCAGCAGTGCTGGCGGGACCCGCACAGATACGCAGTATTTT. This encodes CASSAGGTRTDTQYF.

J is TRBJ2-3 and V is TRBV20-1; 8 bases are shared with TRBD2. This CDR3 region has 13 residues. With V trimmed by 3 bases and J by 5 bases, 4 bases remained unmatched. Germline loops: CDR1 DFQATT, CDR2 SNEGSKA (reference sequence). This CDR3 is CSASGGAIDTQYF. DNA for the CDR3: TGCAGTGCTAGCGGGGGGGCAATAGATACGCAGTATTTT.

This clonotype was counted a few times. The chain uses TRBV6-5 and TRBJ1-1; D perhaps matches TRBD1 (6 bases). V lost 0 bases and J 4 bases, leaving 15 bases between the germline ends. Germline loops: CDR1 MNHEY, CDR2 SVGAGI. There are 16 residues in the CDR3. CDR3 coding DNA: TGTGCCAGCAGTTACTCAAAATTGAGGGGGAGCACTGAAGCTTTCTTT. It translates to CASSYSKLRGSTEAFF.

V is TRBV25-1 and J is TRBJ1-4; D is perhaps TRBD1 (6 bases). V lost 6 bases and J lost 5, with 16 bases in between. Germline lookup yields CDR1 MGHDK and CDR2 SYGVNS. This CDR3 has 15 amino acids. In DNA form, the CDR3 reads TGTGCCAGCAGCGCCGGGAGGCAGGGGAATGAAAAACTGTTTTTT. Its translation: CASSAGRQGNEKLFF.